The source of this T cell receptor beta chain is a study of T cell responses to AZD1222 COVID-19 vaccine. Here immunoSEQ multiplex PCR was the method, and the copy in TCRdb shows in-frame clones only, minus some. The sample gives tens of thousands of clones, 65% to 80% of which show up once; 27% is in the top ten. Worth noting for this clone: Its antigen is as yet unknown.

Study-wide points: Close to half of spike-specific TCRs reportedly recognize unmutated variant regions. Every sample of the repertoires postdated the peak T cell response.

Germline CDR1 reads SGHDT; CDR2 reads YYEEEE. The CDR3 has 16 residues. J lost 4 bases, V lost 4 bases, and 8 bases had no gene match. The genes are TRBV5-6 and TRBJ1-4, with 9 nucleotides matching TRBD1. The sequencing here drew on peripheral blood, taken 28 days after the second dose of the MenACWY control vaccine. This TCR was sampled from an adult who received the MenACWY meningococcal vaccine as a control. The CDR3 is CASSAPPGQGNEKLFF. CDR3 bases: TGTGCCAGCAGCGCTCCTCCGGGACAGGGTAATGAAAAACTGTTTTTT.